This T cell receptor (beta chain) was retrieved from a study of breast tumors, draining lymph nodes, adjacent tissues. Axillary draining lymph nodes of breast cancer patients supplied the node samples. The sample holds a few counts of this clonotype. The germline CDR1 and CDR2 sequences are MDHEN and SYDVKM. The CDR3 runs to 14 residues. J gave up 7 bases and V 6 bases, and 11 bases lay outside the gene matches. MiXCR, run by TCRdb on the multiplex PCR reads, gives a single entry per CDR3 protein. The top ten clones hold approximately 4% of a sample with some 250,000 distinct CDR3 sequences, approximately 36% of them seen once.

The receptor's source is a female donor with breast cancer. Some clones in this sample may be carry-over from other donors' samples. The V and J genes are TRBV28 and TRBJ1-2; 7 bases agree with TRBD1. The sample taken for sequencing was axillary lymph node tissue. CDR3: CASSSRQGTSGYTF. Written as DNA, the CDR3 is TGTGCCAGCAGCTCCCGACAGGGAACTAGTGGCTACACCTTC.